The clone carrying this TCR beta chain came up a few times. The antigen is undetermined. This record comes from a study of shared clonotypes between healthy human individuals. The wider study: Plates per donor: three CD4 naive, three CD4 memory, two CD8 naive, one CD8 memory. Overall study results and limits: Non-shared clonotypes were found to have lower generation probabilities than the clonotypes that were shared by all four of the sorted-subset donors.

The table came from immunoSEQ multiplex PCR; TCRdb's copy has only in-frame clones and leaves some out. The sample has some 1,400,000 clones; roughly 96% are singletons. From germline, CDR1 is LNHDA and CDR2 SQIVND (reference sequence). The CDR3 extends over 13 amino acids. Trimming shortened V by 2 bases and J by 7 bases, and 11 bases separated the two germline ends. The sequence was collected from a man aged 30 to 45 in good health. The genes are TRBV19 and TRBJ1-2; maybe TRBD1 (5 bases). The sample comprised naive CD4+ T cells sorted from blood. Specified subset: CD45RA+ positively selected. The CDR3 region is CASSIQGSGGYTF. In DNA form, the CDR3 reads TGTGCCAGTAGTATACAGGGTTCCGGTGGCTACACCTTC.